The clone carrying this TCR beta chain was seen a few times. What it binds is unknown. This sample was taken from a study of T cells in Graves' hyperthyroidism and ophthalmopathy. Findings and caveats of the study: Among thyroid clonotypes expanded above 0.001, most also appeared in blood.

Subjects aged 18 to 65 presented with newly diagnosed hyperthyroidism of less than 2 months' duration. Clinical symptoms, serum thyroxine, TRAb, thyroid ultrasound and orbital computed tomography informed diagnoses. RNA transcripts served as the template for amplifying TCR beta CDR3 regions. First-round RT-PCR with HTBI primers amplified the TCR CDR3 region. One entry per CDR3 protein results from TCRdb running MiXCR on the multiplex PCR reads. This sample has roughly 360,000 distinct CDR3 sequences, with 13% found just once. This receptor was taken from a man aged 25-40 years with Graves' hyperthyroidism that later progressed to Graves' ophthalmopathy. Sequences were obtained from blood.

The CDR3 bases are TGTGCCAGCAGCTTGGTTCCAGGGAGCACTGAAGCTTTCTTT. Protein product: CASSLVPGSTEAFF. The J gene is TRBJ1-1, the V gene TRBV5-5; D possibly corresponds to TRBD1 (5 bases). Germline V gives CDR1 SGHKS, CDR2 YYEKEE (reference sequence). The CDR3 contains 14 residues. V was shortened by 0 bases and J by 4 bases, with 10 bases between the two germline ends.